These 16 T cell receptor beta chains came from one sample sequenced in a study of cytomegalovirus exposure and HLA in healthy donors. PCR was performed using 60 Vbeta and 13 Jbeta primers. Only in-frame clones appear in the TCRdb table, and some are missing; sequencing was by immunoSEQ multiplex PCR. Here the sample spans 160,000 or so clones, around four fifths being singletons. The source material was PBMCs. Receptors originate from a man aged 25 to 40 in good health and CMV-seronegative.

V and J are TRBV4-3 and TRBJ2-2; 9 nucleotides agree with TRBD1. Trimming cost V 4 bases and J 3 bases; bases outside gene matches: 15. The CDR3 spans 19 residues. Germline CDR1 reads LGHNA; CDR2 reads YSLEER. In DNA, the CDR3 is TGCGCCAGCAGCCTCCGGGACAGGGTCCTTCCGTGGGACACCGGGGAGCTGTTTTTT. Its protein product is CASSLRDRVLPWDTGELFF.

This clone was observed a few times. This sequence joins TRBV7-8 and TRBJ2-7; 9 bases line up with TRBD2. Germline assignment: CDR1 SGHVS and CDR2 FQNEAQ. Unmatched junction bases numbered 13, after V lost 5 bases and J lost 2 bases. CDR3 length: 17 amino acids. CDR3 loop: CASSPTPLAGAPYEQYF. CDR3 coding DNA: TGTGCCAGCAGCCCTACCCCCTTAGCGGGGGCCCCCTACGAGCAGTACTTC.

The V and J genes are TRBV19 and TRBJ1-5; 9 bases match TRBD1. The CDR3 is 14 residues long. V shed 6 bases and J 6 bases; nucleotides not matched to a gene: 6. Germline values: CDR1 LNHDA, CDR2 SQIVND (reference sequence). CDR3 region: CASRTQGAGQPQHF. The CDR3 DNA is TGTGCCAGTAGGACACAGGGGGCAGGTCAGCCCCAGCATTTT.

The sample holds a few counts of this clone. The CDR3 is CASSPGGPEDTQYF. The CDR3 DNA sequence: TGCGCCAGCAGCCCCGGGGGGCCGGAAGATACGCAGTATTTT. V is TRBV5-1 and J is TRBJ2-3; TRBD2 is a possible D gene (7 bases). This CDR3 comprises 14 residues. CDR1 and CDR2 from the germline V gene are SGHRS and YFSETQ. The germline V and J ends were trimmed by 4 bases and 5 bases, with 14 bases remaining between them. The whole variable domain, filled in from reference TRBV5-1 and TRBJ2-3, reads KAGVTQTPRYLIKTRGQQVTLSCSPISGHRSVSWYQQTPGQGLQFLFEYFSETQRNKGNFPGRFSGRQFSNSRSEMNVSTLELGDSALYLCASSPGGPEDTQYFGPGTRLTVL.

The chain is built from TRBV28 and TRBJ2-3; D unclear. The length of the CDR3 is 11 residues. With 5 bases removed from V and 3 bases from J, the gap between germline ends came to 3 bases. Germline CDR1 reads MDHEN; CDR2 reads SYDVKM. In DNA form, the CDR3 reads TGTGCCAGCAGTCCAACAGATACGCAGTATTTT. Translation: CASSPTDTQYF.

Here the CDR3 DNA reads TGTGCCATGGGGCGCGGGGATGTCGATGAGCAGTTCTTC. Its translation is CAMGRGDVDEQFF. The J gene is TRBJ2-1, the V gene TRBV10-3, with D possibly matching TRBD2 (6 bases). The CDR3 consists of 13 residues. Germline loops: CDR1 ENHRY, CDR2 SYGVKD. With 9 bases removed from V and 8 bases from J, the gap between germline ends came to 17 bases.

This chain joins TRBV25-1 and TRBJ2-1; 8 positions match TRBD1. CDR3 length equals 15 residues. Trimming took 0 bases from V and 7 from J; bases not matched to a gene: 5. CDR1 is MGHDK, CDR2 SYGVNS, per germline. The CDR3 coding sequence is TGTGCCAGCAGTGAATATGAAACAGGGGGAAATGAGCAGTTCTTC. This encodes CASSEYETGGNEQFF.

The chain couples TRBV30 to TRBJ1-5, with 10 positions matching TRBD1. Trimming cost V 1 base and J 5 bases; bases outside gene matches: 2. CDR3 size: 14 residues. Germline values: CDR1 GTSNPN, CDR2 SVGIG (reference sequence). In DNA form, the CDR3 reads TGTGCCTGGAGTGCCGGGACAGGGGATCAGCCCCAGCATTTT. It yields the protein CAWSAGTGDQPQHF. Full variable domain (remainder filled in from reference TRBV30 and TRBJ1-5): SQTIHQWPATLVQPVGSPLSLECTVEGTSNPNLYWYRQAAGRGLQLLFYSVGIGQISSEVPQNLSASRPQDRQFILSSKKLLLSDSGFYLCAWSAGTGDQPQHFGDGTRLSIL.

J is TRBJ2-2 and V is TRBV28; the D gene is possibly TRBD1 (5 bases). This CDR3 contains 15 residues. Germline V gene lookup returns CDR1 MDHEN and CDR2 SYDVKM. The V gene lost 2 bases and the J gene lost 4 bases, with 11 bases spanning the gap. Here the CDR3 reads CASSLQGVGTGELFF. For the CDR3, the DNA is TGTGCCAGCAGTTTACAAGGGGTGGGCACCGGGGAGCTGTTTTTT. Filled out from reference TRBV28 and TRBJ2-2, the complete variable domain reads DVKVTQSSRYLVKRTGEKVFLECVQDMDHENMFWYRQDPGLGLRLIYFSYDVKMKEKGDIPEGYSVSREKKERFSLILESASTNQTSMYLCASSLQGVGTGELFFGEGSRLTVL.

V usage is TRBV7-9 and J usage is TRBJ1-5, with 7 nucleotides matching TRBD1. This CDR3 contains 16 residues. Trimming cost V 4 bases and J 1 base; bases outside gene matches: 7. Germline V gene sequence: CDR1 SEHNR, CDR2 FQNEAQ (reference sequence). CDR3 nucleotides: TGTGCCAGCAGCTGCCGACAGGGCTGGAGCAATCAGCCCCAGCATTTT. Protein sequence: CASSCRQGWSNQPQHF.

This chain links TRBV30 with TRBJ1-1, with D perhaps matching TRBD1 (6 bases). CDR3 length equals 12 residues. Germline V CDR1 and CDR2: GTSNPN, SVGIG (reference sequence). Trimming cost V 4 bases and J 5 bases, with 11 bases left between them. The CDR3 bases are TGTGCCTGGAAGGGGGAAAGGACTGAAGCTTTCTTT. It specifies CAWKGERTEAFF. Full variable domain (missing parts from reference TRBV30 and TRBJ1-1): SQTIHQWPATLVQPVGSPLSLECTVEGTSNPNLYWYRQAAGRGLQLLFYSVGIGQISSEVPQNLSASRPQDRQFILSSKKLLLSDSGFYLCAWKGERTEAFFGQGTRLTVV.

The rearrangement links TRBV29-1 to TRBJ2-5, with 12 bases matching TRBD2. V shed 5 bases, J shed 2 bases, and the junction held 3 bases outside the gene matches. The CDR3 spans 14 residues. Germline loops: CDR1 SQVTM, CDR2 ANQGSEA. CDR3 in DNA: TGCAGCGTTTCCGGACTAGCGGGGCAAGAGACCCAGTACTTC. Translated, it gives CSVSGLAGQETQYF.

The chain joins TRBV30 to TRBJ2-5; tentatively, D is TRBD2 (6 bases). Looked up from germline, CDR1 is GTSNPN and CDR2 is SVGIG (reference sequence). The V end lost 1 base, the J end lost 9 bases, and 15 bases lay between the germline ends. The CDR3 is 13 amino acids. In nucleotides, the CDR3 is TGTGCCTGGAGTGCCACTAGCCCGGCGGCCCAGTACTTC. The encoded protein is CAWSATSPAAQYF. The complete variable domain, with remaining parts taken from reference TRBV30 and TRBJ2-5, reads SQTIHQWPATLVQPVGSPLSLECTVEGTSNPNLYWYRQAAGRGLQLLFYSVGIGQISSEVPQNLSASRPQDRQFILSSKKLLLSDSGFYLCAWSATSPAAQYFGPGTRLLVL.

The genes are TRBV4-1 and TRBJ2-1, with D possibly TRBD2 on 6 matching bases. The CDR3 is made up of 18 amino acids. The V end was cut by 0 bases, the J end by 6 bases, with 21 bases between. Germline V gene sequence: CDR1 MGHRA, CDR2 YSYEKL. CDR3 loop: CASSQDAPLGGPGNEQFF. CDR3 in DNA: TGCGCCAGCAGCCAAGATGCCCCACTGGGAGGACCCGGCAATGAGCAGTTCTTC.

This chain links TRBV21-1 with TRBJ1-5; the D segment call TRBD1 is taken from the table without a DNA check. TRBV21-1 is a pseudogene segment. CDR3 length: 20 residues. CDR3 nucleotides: TGTGCTAGCAGCAATCTGGCTCGCGGGTCCGGGACAGGGGGCAATCAGCCCCAGCATTTT. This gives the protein CASSNLARGSGTGGNQPQHF.

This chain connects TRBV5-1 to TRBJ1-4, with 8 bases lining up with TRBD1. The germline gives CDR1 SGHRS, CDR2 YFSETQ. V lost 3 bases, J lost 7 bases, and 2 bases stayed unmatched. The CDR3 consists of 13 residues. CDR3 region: CASSSDRVEKLFF. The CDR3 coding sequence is TGCGCCAGCAGCTCGGACAGGGTTGAAAAACTGTTTTTT.